Each of the 18 T cell receptor beta chains below was sequenced from the same sample in a study of human T cells and chemical hapten exposure. TCRdb fed the RACE reads into MiXCR, producing one record per CDR3 protein. The sample yields 71,000 or so distinct CDR3 sequences, around 10% seen once. Stated time point: patch test 1, 2 weeks after DPC sensitization. Treatment defined: therapeutic diphenylcyclopropenone sensitization with weekly scalp DPC. The sample here was whole blood, taken in connection with sensitization to the hapten diphenylcyclopropenone (DPC). These receptors all come from a woman aged 40 to 50 with alopecia areata. Some clones in this sample may be carry-over from other donors' samples.

This clonotype was observed at least ten times. The chain uses TRBV10-3 and TRBJ1-1; 7 positions agree with TRBD1. The length of the CDR3 is 13 residues. CDR1 ENHRY and CDR2 SYGVKD come from the germline V gene. J gave up 2 bases and V 11 bases, and 8 bases lay outside the gene matches. This CDR3 is CAGQGDSNTEAFF. The CDR3 nucleotides are TGTGCCGGCCAAGGGGACAGCAACACTGAAGCTTTCTTT.

This clonotype was counted a few times. The chain combines TRBV20-1 with TRBJ2-1; no definite D call. Deletions cut 3 bases from V and 6 bases from J, with 18 bases between. From germline, CDR1 is DFQATT and CDR2 SNEGSKA (reference sequence). This CDR3 has 15 amino acids. Written as DNA, the CDR3 is TGCAGTGCTAGTCCCGGGTCCCTTCCTGGCAATGAGCAGTTCTTC. Its translation is CSASPGSLPGNEQFF.

This clonotype was recorded many times. The chain employs TRBV6-5 and TRBJ1-5, with unresolved D. V dropped 5 bases and J dropped 1 base, with 6 bases sitting between them. The germline CDR1 and CDR2 sequences are MNHEY and SVGAGI. CDR3 size: 13 residues. The CDR3 DNA reads TGTGCCAGCAGTGATGGCAGCAATCAGCCCCAGCATTTT. Translated, it gives CASSDGSNQPQHF.

This clonotype was picked up many times. The chain links TRBV6-6 to TRBJ2-3, with 15 positions matching TRBD2. CDR1 and CDR2 (germline): MNHNY, SVGAGI (reference sequence). The CDR3 spans 19 residues. V lost 2 bases and J lost 2; bases outside the gene matches: 8. The CDR3 DNA sequence: TGTGCCAGCAGTTACCCGCCGGGACTAGCGGGGGGCCTCACAGATACGCAGTATTTT. Its translation: CASSYPPGLAGGLTDTQYF.

This clonotype occurred a few times. This sequence joins TRBV12-3 or TRBV12-4 and TRBJ2-1; 9 nucleotides agree with TRBD1. V lost 3 bases and J lost 2; bases outside the gene matches: 14. This CDR3 has 19 residues. The CDR3 DNA reads as TGTGCCAGCAGTTTTTTATCGGACAGGGGAGCAGGCACCTACAATGAGCAGTTCTTC. It encodes CASSFLSDRGAGTYNEQFF.

This clonotype was recorded at least ten times. The CDR3 sequence: CASTRQGDSGNTIYF. CDR3 nucleotide sequence: TGTGCCAGCACCAGACAGGGAGACTCTGGAAACACCATATATTTT. The chain carries TRBV6-5 and TRBJ1-3; 7 bases align to TRBD1. In germline, CDR1 is MNHEY, CDR2 SVGAGI. The V gene end was trimmed by 7 bases and the J gene end by 0 bases; junction bases not matched to a gene: 6. The CDR3 totals 15 residues.

In this sample, this clonotype turned up many times. V usage is TRBV29-1 and J usage is TRBJ2-7, with D possibly matching TRBD1 (5 bases). The V gene's germline CDR1 is SQVTM and CDR2 ANQGSEA. V was cut by 8 bases and J by 5 bases, with 19 bases left in between. CDR3 length: 13 amino acids. This CDR3 is CSSWFPGSHEQYF. The CDR3 nucleotides read TGCAGCTCCTGGTTCCCAGGGTCGCACGAGCAGTACTTC.

This clonotype came up many times. The V call is TRBV5-4, the J call TRBJ1-6, with 9 nucleotides matching TRBD1. The CDR3 length is 16 residues. With 4 bases clipped from V and 6 bases from J, the junction kept 8 bases outside the gene matches. Germline assignment: CDR1 SGHNT and CDR2 YYREEE (reference sequence). Written as DNA, the CDR3 is TGTGCCAGCAGCCTAGACAGGGGGAGTCTTAATTCACCCCTCCACTTT. It encodes CASSLDRGSLNSPLHF.

This clonotype was seen many times. The rearrangement uses TRBV7-9 and TRBJ2-7; D is uncertain. CDR3 length equals 12 residues. V lost 0 bases, J lost 6 bases, and 6 bases lay in between. Germline lookup yields CDR1 SEHNR and CDR2 FQNEAQ (reference sequence). This chain's CDR3 is CASSLAASEQYF. The CDR3 nucleotides read TGTGCCAGCAGCTTAGCGGCTTCCGAGCAGTACTTC.

There are many counts of this clonotype. This rearrangement joins TRBV5-1 to TRBJ1-6; TRBD1 agrees at 10 bases. This CDR3 comprises 15 residues. V shed 0 bases, J shed 8 bases, and the junction held 2 bases outside the gene matches. Germline V CDR1 and CDR2: SGHRS, YFSETQ. The CDR3: CASSLEDRGYSPLHF. The CDR3 nucleotides are TGCGCCAGCAGCTTGGAGGACAGGGGGTATTCACCCCTCCACTTT.

V and J are TRBV27 and TRBJ1-6; the match to TRBD1 covers 7 bases. The CDR3 spans 15 residues. Germline lookup yields CDR1 MNHEY and CDR2 SMNVEV (reference sequence). The V segment lost 4 bases and the J segment 9 bases; nucleotides outside the gene matches: 9. The CDR3 is CASSSTGNPSSPLHF. CDR3 DNA sequence: TGTGCCAGCAGTTCGACAGGGAATCCGTCTTCACCCCTCCACTTT.

The gene calls are TRBV3-1 and TRBJ1-3; D is undetermined. V was cut by 1 base and J by 2 bases, with 3 bases left in between. CDR3 size: 13 residues. Germline V gene sequence: CDR1 LGHDT, CDR2 YNNKEL (reference sequence). CDR3 amino acids: CASSQVTGNTIYF. CDR3 nucleotides: TGTGCCAGCAGCCAAGTAACTGGAAACACCATATATTTT.

This clonotype came up many times. The chain employs TRBV18 and TRBJ2-7, with D possibly called TRBD1 or TRBD2 (5 bases each). Trimming pared 6 bases from V and 5 bases from J, leaving 14 bases between. The length of the CDR3 is 13 residues. Per germline, CDR1 KGHSH and CDR2 LQKENI. CDR3 protein: CASSTTGGNEQYF. DNA for the CDR3: TGTGCCAGCTCCACCACAGGAGGAAACGAGCAGTACTTC.

This clonotype was picked up many times. The chain links TRBV12-3 or TRBV12-4 to TRBJ2-2; D perhaps matches TRBD1 (5 bases). Trimming took 7 bases from V and 5 from J, leaving 8 bases between them. CDR3 size: 12 residues. Written as DNA, the CDR3 is TGTGCCAGCAAGAAGGGGACCGGGGAGCTGTTTTTT. Translating it yields CASKKGTGELFF.

The sample holds many counts of this clonotype. The J gene is TRBJ1-2, the V gene TRBV5-5; 7 bases line up with TRBD1. V was pared by 0 bases and J by 4 bases, with 3 bases of the junction left unmatched. There are 14 residues in the CDR3. Looked up from germline, CDR1 is SGHKS and CDR2 is YYEKEE (reference sequence). Here the CDR3 DNA reads TGTGCCAGCAGCTTGGTGACAGGGACCTATGGCTACACCTTC. It yields the protein CASSLVTGTYGYTF. The whole variable domain, remainder taken from reference TRBV5-5 and TRBJ1-2, is DAGVTQSPTHLIKTRGQQVTLRCSPISGHKSVSWYQQVLGQGPQFIFQYYEKEERGRGNFPDRFSARQFPNYSSELNVNALLLGDSALYLCASSLVTGTYGYTFGSGTRLTVV.

About this clonotype itself: This may stem from a read error, because a much larger clone lies one nucleotide away. This likely comes from a read error, as the CDR3 has no conserved phenylalanine or tryptophan at its end. The rearrangement links TRBV25-1 to TRBJ2-3; D is perhaps TRBD1 or TRBD2 (5 bases each). The CDR3 consists of 13 residues. Germline values: CDR1 MGHDK, CDR2 SYGVNS. The V end was cut by 5 bases, the J end by 7 bases, with 13 bases between. CDR3 residues: CASSSGLRYTQYL. The CDR3 DNA reads TGTGCCAGCAGTTCGGGGCTCAGGTATACGCAGTATCTT.

The sample holds many counts of this clonotype. This chain connects TRBV25-1 to TRBJ2-1; D call uncertain. This CDR3 comprises 12 residues. Germline V gives CDR1 MGHDK, CDR2 SYGVNS. The V and J ends lost 3 bases and 9 bases respectively, with 9 bases between them. CDR3 sequence: CASSDYKIEQFF. CDR3 DNA sequence: TGTGCCAGCAGTGATTACAAGATTGAGCAGTTCTTC.

The chain carries TRBV24-1 and TRBJ2-3; no firm D call. The CDR3 is 14 residues long. The V end was cut by 6 bases, the J end by 4 bases, with 13 bases between. Germline V CDR1 and CDR2: KGHDR, SFDVKD. CDR3 amino acids: CATSSLLQADTQYF. CDR3 DNA sequence: TGTGCCACCAGTTCCCTATTGCAGGCAGATACGCAGTATTTT.